This passage covers 28 T cell receptor beta chains from one sample sequenced in a study of cytomegalovirus exposure and HLA in healthy donors (dated by TCRdb to 2016 to 2017). Receptor libraries were prepared by the immunoSEQ multiplex PCR assay. The multiplex PCR relied on a mix of 60 forward primers for TCR Vbeta segments and 13 reverse primers for TCR Jbeta segments. TCRdb retrieved this table from immuneACCESS and kept in-frame rearrangements only. Not all clones are present; in checked studies, unresolved V genes account for under half, and no reason is known for the remainder. The table for this sample lists tens of thousands of clones; 10% of them were counted only once. The top ten constitute almost 25% of the sample. Sequences were obtained from PBMCs. All receptors come from a man in his sixties in good health and CMV-seropositive.

V gene TRBV29-1 combines with J gene TRBJ1-4; D perhaps matches TRBD1 (5 bases). This CDR3 is 15 amino acids long. Germline-derived CDR1 and CDR2 are SQVTM and ANQGSEA. V dropped 1 base and J dropped 7 bases, with 16 bases sitting between them. The CDR3 coding sequence is TGCAGCGTTGAAGTCCCGGACAATTCCCCTGAAAAACTGTTTTTT. Its translation: CSVEVPDNSPEKLFF.

The J gene is TRBJ2-3, the V gene TRBV10-3, with TRBD2 as a possible D gene (6 bases). CDR1 is ENHRY and CDR2 is SYGVKD in the germline V gene. The ends were cut back, 8 bases at V and 0 bases at J, with 12 bases in the middle. This CDR3 contains 14 residues. The CDR3 here is CAIGSGTSTDTQYF. The CDR3 DNA reads TGTGCCATCGGGTCAGGGACTAGCACAGATACGCAGTATTTT.

Only a few counts were recorded for this clone. This chain connects TRBV30 to TRBJ2-1; 9 bases map to TRBD1. V lost 8 bases, J lost 9 bases, and 11 bases stayed unmatched. Germline CDR1 is GTSNPN and CDR2 is SVGIG (reference sequence). This CDR3 region has 13 residues. Written as DNA, the CDR3 is TGTGCCGTGAACAGGGGGCTAAACAGTGAGCAGTTCTTC. Protein sequence: CAVNRGLNSEQFF.

This clone was seen more than once but under ten times. CDR3 DNA sequence: TGTGCCAGCAGCCTTATAGCGGGAGGGATAAACGAGCAGTACTTC. It is translated as CASSLIAGGINEQYF. The chain couples TRBV7-2 to TRBJ2-7; 11 bases align to TRBD2. The CDR3 extends over 15 amino acids. Germline CDR1 is SGHTA and CDR2 is FQGNSA. V shed 5 bases, J shed 5 bases, and the junction held 8 bases outside the gene matches.

The CDR3 DNA reads TGTGCCAGCAGCTCGGGACAGGGCAATTTGAACACTGAAGCTTTCTTT. As protein: CASSSGQGNLNTEAFF. This chain connects TRBV7-6 to TRBJ1-1, with 9 bases lining up with TRBD1. With V trimmed by 4 bases and J by 0 bases, 6 bases remained unmatched. The germline V gene encodes CDR1 SGHVS and CDR2 FNYEAQ. The CDR3 totals 16 residues. Variable domain in full (rest from reference TRBV7-6 and TRBJ1-1): GAGVSQSPRYKVTKRGQDVALRCDPISGHVSLYWYRQALGQGPEFLTYFNYEAQQDKSGLPNDRFSAERPEGSISTLTIQRTEQRDSAMYRCASSSGQGNLNTEAFFGQGTRLTVV.

There are a few counts of this clone. Germline is not matched at one junction end, which may reflect a read error. Other DNA sequences within the sample encode an identical CDR3. The chain joins TRBV29-1 to TRBJ1-3; D is unresolved. Germline CDR1 is SQVTM and CDR2 is ANQGSEA. The CDR3 covers 13 residues. The CDR3 region has the DNA TGTAGCGTGAGAGAACAGACTGGAAACACCATATATTTT. Translating gives CSVREQTGNTIYF.

In regard to this clone: One end of the junction varies from germline; a read error may be responsible. This chain links TRBV14 with TRBJ2-1, with unresolved D. This CDR3 has 14 amino acids. The germline V gene encodes CDR1 SGHDN and CDR2 FVKESK. Written as DNA, the CDR3 is TGTGCCAGCAGTCAAGAGACATACTACAATGAGCAGTTCTTC. Translation: CASSQETYYNEQFF.

The chain is built from TRBV5-1 and TRBJ2-7; TRBD1 aligns across 10 bases. The length of the CDR3 is 13 residues. V shed 2 bases and J 6 bases; nucleotides not matched to a gene: 2. Germline CDR1 is SGHRS and CDR2 is YFSETQ. The CDR3 nucleotides read TGCGCCAGCAGCTTTTGGACAGGGGGCGAGCAGTACTTC. It yields the protein CASSFWTGGEQYF.

Note on this clone: One end of the junction varies from germline; a read error may be responsible. Other DNA sequences in this specimen translate into the identical CDR3. V usage is TRBV6-5 and J usage is TRBJ2-5; the match to TRBD2 covers 8 bases. The CDR3 totals 14 residues. Germline assignment: CDR1 MNHEY and CDR2 SVGAGI. CDR3 nucleotides: TGTGCCAGCAGTGACCGGGGGGGGAAGGAGACGCAGTACTTC. The encoded protein is CASSDRGGKETQYF.

This clone was detected only a few times. The chain is built from TRBV11-3 and TRBJ2-2; 8 bases align to TRBD1. V was pared by 5 bases and J by 4 bases, with 9 bases of the junction left unmatched. CDR1 SGHNT and CDR2 YENEEA come from the germline V gene. The CDR3 totals 16 residues. The chain's CDR3 is CASSPGQGDGTGELFF. The CDR3 region has the DNA TGTGCCAGCAGCCCCGGACAGGGCGACGGCACCGGGGAGCTGTTTTTT.

V is TRBV5-1 and J is TRBJ2-2, with TRBD1 identical over 9 bases. This CDR3 is built from 15 residues. The ends lost 2 bases at V and 3 bases at J; junction bases unmatched: 2. Germline V gene lookup returns CDR1 SGHRS and CDR2 YFSETQ. CDR3 nucleotides: TGCGCCAGCAGCTTTAGGACAGGGGACACCGGGGAGCTGTTTTTT. Its translation is CASSFRTGDTGELFF.

The table lists this clone with a few counts. The V and J genes are TRBV29-1 and TRBJ2-1, with 7 bases fitting TRBD2. The trim removed 2 bases at V and 3 bases at J, leaving 4 bases unmatched. This CDR3 has 14 residues. CDR1 and CDR2 from the germline V gene are SQVTM and ANQGSEA. The CDR3 DNA follows: TGCAGCGTTGAACGGGGCGGGGGCTACAATGAGCAGTTCTTC. Its translation: CSVERGGGYNEQFF.

The V and J genes are TRBV18 and TRBJ2-2; D not resolved. Germline values: CDR1 KGHSH, CDR2 LQKENI. The CDR3 sequence is 14 residues long. V lost 2 bases, J lost 1 base, and 5 bases lay in between. The CDR3 sequence is CASSPAGNTGELFF. The CDR3 DNA follows: TGTGCCAGCTCACCAGCAGGGAACACCGGGGAGCTGTTTTTT.

This clone showed up just a few times. This chain uses TRBV6-5 with TRBJ2-7; 8 bases are shared with TRBD1. The CDR3 length is 16 residues. CDR1 and CDR2 (germline): MNHEY, SVGAGI. The V gene end was trimmed by 0 bases and the J gene end by 5 bases; junction bases not matched to a gene: 9. The CDR3 protein is CASSYSGGRGRNEQYF. The CDR3 bases are TGTGCCAGCAGTTACTCGGGGGGCAGGGGGCGTAACGAGCAGTACTTC.

This clone was counted once. The V and J genes are TRBV7-9 and TRBJ2-1, with D tentatively TRBD2 (6 bases). The ends were cut back, 6 bases at V and 0 bases at J, with 24 bases in the middle. This CDR3 is 19 amino acids long. In germline, CDR1 is SEHNR, CDR2 FQNEAQ (reference sequence). The CDR3 sequence is CASSPLGISGTFSYNEQFF. The CDR3 DNA follows: TGTGCCAGCAGTCCCCTTGGGATTAGCGGTACATTCTCCTACAATGAGCAGTTCTTC.

The chain couples TRBV7-8 to TRBJ2-1; D is undetermined. The CDR3 has 17 residues. V dropped 7 bases and J dropped 0 bases, with 19 bases sitting between them. Germline V gives CDR1 SGHVS, CDR2 FQNEAQ. The CDR3 region is CASTPNFGRSSYNEQFF. In DNA form, the CDR3 reads TGTGCCAGCACCCCTAATTTTGGCCGGAGCTCCTACAATGAGCAGTTCTTC. The entire variable domain, with the rest obtained from reference TRBV7-8 and TRBJ2-1, is as follows: GAGVSQSPRYKVAKRGQDVALRCDPISGHVSLFWYQQALGQGPEFLTYFQNEAQLDKSGLPSDRFFAERPEGSVSTLKIQRTQQEDSAVYLCASTPNFGRSSYNEQFFGPGTRLTVL.

The chain uses TRBV7-3 and TRBJ2-1, with D uncertain. Trimming removed 0 bases at V and 1 base at J, with 7 bases between. CDR3 length equals 15 residues. The V gene's germline CDR1 is SGHTA and CDR2 FQGTGA. The CDR3, as DNA: TGTGCCAGCAGCTTAACTCTGGCATCCTACAATGAGCAGTTCTTC. This gives the protein CASSLTLASYNEQFF. The whole variable domain, filled in from reference TRBV7-3 and TRBJ2-1, reads GAGVSQTPSNKVTEKGKYVELRCDPISGHTALYWYRQSLGQGPEFLIYFQGTGAADDSGLPNDRFFAVRPEGSVSTLKIQRTERGDSAVYLCASSLTLASYNEQFFGPGTRLTVL.

The chain is built from TRBV4-1 and TRBJ2-3; 11 positions agree with TRBD2. The CDR3 has 16 residues. Germline trimming cut 0 bases from V and 3 bases from J; bases unmatched to any gene: 2. Germline CDR1 MGHRA, CDR2 YSYEKL. The CDR3 nucleotides are TGCGCCAGCAGCCAAGAGGCTAGCGGGAGGACAGATACGCAGTATTTT. It codes for CASSQEASGRTDTQYF.

This chain links TRBV7-2 with TRBJ1-2; D not resolved. This CDR3 region has 15 residues. Trimming pared 3 bases from V and 0 bases from J, leaving 11 bases between. Germline V gives CDR1 SGHTA, CDR2 FQGNSA. This CDR3 is CASSLLISANYGYTF. The CDR3 nucleotides are TGTGCCAGCAGCTTGTTAATCAGTGCTAACTATGGCTACACCTTC.

This clone was counted only a few times. The CDR3 region has the DNA TGTGCCAGCAGCCCGGGTGAGCCGTCGTTGGGCGAGCAGTACTTC. Protein sequence: CASSPGEPSLGEQYF. The chain is built from TRBV9 and TRBJ2-7; no reliable D call. CDR1 is SGDLS and CDR2 is YYNGEE in the germline V gene. CDR3 size: 15 residues. The V gene lost 4 bases and the J gene lost 6 bases, with 20 bases spanning the gap.

J is TRBJ1-1 and V is TRBV2; the match to TRBD1 covers 8 bases. The ends lost 7 bases at V and 0 bases at J; junction bases unmatched: 16. Germline V gene sequence: CDR1 SNHLY, CDR2 FYNNEI. CDR3 length: 18 amino acids. CDR3 coding DNA: TGTGCCAGCACCCCCCGAGACAGGGGCCAACCTATGAACACTGAAGCTTTCTTT. It codes for CASTPRDRGQPMNTEAFF.

This clone was counted between two and nine times. V and J are TRBV5-1 and TRBJ2-2; tentatively, D is TRBD1 (7 bases). V lost 0 bases and J lost 3, with 15 bases in between. This CDR3 has 17 amino acids. Germline values: CDR1 SGHRS, CDR2 YFSETQ. The CDR3 sequence is CASSLAGGGIDTGELFF. The CDR3 nucleotides are TGCGCCAGCAGCTTGGCCGGAGGGGGCATCGACACCGGGGAGCTGTTTTTT.

This clone was found a few times. The J gene is TRBJ1-1, the V gene TRBV7-8, with D perhaps matching TRBD1 (6 bases). The CDR3 is 15 amino acids. V lost 0 bases and J lost 4, with 12 bases in between. CDR1 is SGHVS, CDR2 FQNEAQ, per germline. CDR3: CASSLAYRVGTEAFF. CDR3 nucleotide sequence: TGTGCCAGCAGCTTAGCGTACAGGGTGGGCACTGAAGCTTTCTTT.

This clone was seen only a few times. The chain links TRBV7-2 to TRBJ2-4, with 7 bases aligning to TRBD2. Germline assignment: CDR1 SGHTA and CDR2 FQGNSA. V dropped 5 bases and J dropped 3; count of bases not matched to a gene: 4. The CDR3 has 14 residues. CDR3 sequence: CASSPREGKNIQYF. CDR3 nucleotide sequence: TGTGCCAGCAGCCCCAGGGAGGGCAAAAACATTCAGTACTTC.

Written as DNA, the CDR3 is TGTGCCACCCATCCGGGCACTGAAGCTTTCTTT. It yields the protein CATHPGTEAFF. The rearrangement links TRBV19 to TRBJ1-1; D not resolved. The CDR3 loop spans 11 amino acids. Trimming removed 10 bases from V and 4 bases from J, with 10 bases in between. The germline V gene encodes CDR1 LNHDA and CDR2 SQIVND (reference sequence).

The chain couples TRBV18 to TRBJ2-1; 9 nucleotides agree with TRBD1. From germline, CDR1 is KGHSH and CDR2 LQKENI. V lost 2 bases to trimming and J lost 9 bases; unmatched junction nucleotides: 8. This CDR3 spans 15 amino acids. The CDR3 loop reads CASSPGGQGNFEQFF. In nucleotides, the CDR3 is TGTGCCAGCTCACCAGGAGGACAGGGGAATTTTGAGCAGTTCTTC.

This clone was counted a few times. The chain is built from TRBV28 and TRBJ1-5; 10 bases line up with TRBD1. Germline V gene data show CDR1 as MDHEN and CDR2 as SYDVKM. The CDR3 consists of 18 residues. The V segment lost 4 bases and the J segment 5 bases; nucleotides outside the gene matches: 14. CDR3 sequence: CASSSTSGQGKGDQPQHF. CDR3 DNA sequence: TGTGCCAGCAGTTCTACCTCGGGACAGGGGAAGGGTGATCAGCCCCAGCATTTT. The full variable domain, rest sourced from reference TRBV28 and TRBJ1-5, is DVKVTQSSRYLVKRTGEKVFLECVQDMDHENMFWYRQDPGLGLRLIYFSYDVKMKEKGDIPEGYSVSREKKERFSLILESASTNQTSMYLCASSSTSGQGKGDQPQHFGDGTRLSIL.

The V call is TRBV19, the J call TRBJ2-1; 8 bases are a match to TRBD2. The CDR3 consists of 17 residues. The germline V gene has CDR1 LNHDA and CDR2 SQIVND (reference sequence). V was pared by 4 bases and J by 3 bases, with 11 bases of the junction left unmatched. The chain's CDR3 is CASSTTHRGGNYNEQFF. The CDR3 DNA sequence: TGTGCCAGTAGTACCACCCACCGGGGGGGCAACTACAATGAGCAGTTCTTC.